This T cell receptor beta chain stems from a study of blood T cell repertoires in COVID-19. The wider study: Sites across the United States, Italy and Spain contributed samples from acute and convalescent COVID-19. In each case, the material was cDNA or gDNA derived from T cells, B-cell-depleted T cells, or PBMCs.

The germline V gene encodes CDR1 MNHNS and CDR2 SASEGT. The CDR3 loop spans 13 amino acids. The ends were cut back, 3 bases at V and 7 bases at J, with 9 bases in the middle. Original analysis: Researchers report that nucleated cell counts were estimated from reference gene primer amplification. The table came from immunoSEQ multiplex PCR; TCRdb's copy has only in-frame clones and leaves some out. V and J calls and clone size are as listed in that table; D and trimming were resolved from the DNA. The sample consists of 150,000 to 200,000 clones, roughly nine tenths of them appearing once. The clonotype comes from a man aged 70-80 years with active or convalescent COVID-19. The chain is built from TRBV6-1 and TRBJ2-2; D is unresolved. The sequenced material came from peripheral blood. CDR3 loop: CASSEGQNGELFF. As DNA, the CDR3 is TGTGCCAGCAGTGAGGGCCAAAACGGGGAGCTGTTTTTT.